The present T cell receptor (beta chain) was sequenced within a study of cytomegalovirus exposure and HLA in healthy donors. In the study overall: Unique TCRs numbering around 85 million, obtained from HLA-typed donors, made up an early data release.

General study results and limits: In a later analysis, across HLA loci, associated TCR counts were highest for DRB1, lowest for HLA-C. Earlier findings revealed that most TCR beta V segments proved productive either about 90% or about 30% of the time.

This PCR relied on a set of 60 Vbeta primers and 13 Jbeta primers. Clones were sequenced by immunoSEQ multiplex PCR, and TCRdb holds only the in-frame ones, with some missing. Altogether over 100,000 clones are present, about four fifths being singletons, with the ten largest covering roughly 3%. Points on this clone: Its antigen remains unidentified.

The CDR3 loop spans 15 amino acids. Trimming removed 5 bases at V and 0 bases at J, with 13 bases between. Germline CDR1 is SGHDT and CDR2 is YYEEEE. The receptor comes from a woman aged 18-29 years in good health and CMV-seropositive. The sequenced sample was PBMCs. The chain uses TRBV5-6 and TRBJ2-3; D call uncertain. The CDR3 DNA sequence: TGTGCCAGCAGTCCGGTATTTACTAGCACAGATACGCAGTATTTT. This encodes CASSPVFTSTDTQYF. The variable domain in full, completed from reference TRBV5-6 and TRBJ2-3, reads DAGVTQSPTHLIKTRGQQVTLRCSPKSGHDTVSWYQQALGQGPQFIFQYYEEEERQRGNFPDRFSGHQFPNYSSELNVNALLLGDSALYLCASSPVFTSTDTQYFGPGTRLTVL.